These 20 T cell receptor beta chains share one sample of origin, sequenced in a study of blood T cell repertoires in COVID-19. Assay: immunoSEQ multiplex PCR; the TCRdb copy retains only in-frame clones and omits some. Of some 66,000 clones in the sample, 82% were seen once. The sequenced sample consisted of peripheral blood. These receptor sequences come from a man aged 55 to 70 with acute or convalescent COVID-19.

The V and J genes are TRBV19 and TRBJ1-2; D ambiguous. CDR1 and CDR2 from the germline V gene are LNHDA and SQIVND (reference sequence). Between the trimmed V and J ends, which lost 7 bases and 3 bases, there was a span of 6 bases. The CDR3 is 11 amino acids. This CDR3 is CASTGDYGYTF. CDR3 coding DNA: TGTGCCAGTACAGGTGACTATGGCTACACCTTC.

This sequence joins TRBV7-2 and TRBJ1-2; 9 positions match TRBD1. Germline-derived CDR1 and CDR2 are SGHTA and FQGNSA. CDR3 length equals 14 residues. V was clipped by 2 bases and J by 5 bases; unmatched bases: 3. The CDR3 DNA sequence: TGTGCCAGCAGCTTATTGGACAGGGGTTATGGCTACACCTTC. Its protein product is CASSLLDRGYGYTF.

This clone turned up a few times. The J gene is TRBJ2-4, the V gene TRBV4-3, with 15 bases aligning to TRBD2. The germline V gene encodes CDR1 LGHNA and CDR2 YSLEER. V lost 0 bases, J lost 7 bases, and 4 bases stayed unmatched. The CDR3 has 17 amino acids. The CDR3 coding sequence is TGCGCCAGCAGCCAAGATGGGACTAGCGGGGGGAAGAACATTCAGTACTTC. Its translation is CASSQDGTSGGKNIQYF.

CDR3 in DNA: TGCGCCAGCAGCTTGGGCGGCTTTAGTGAAGCTTTCTTT. It codes for CASSLGGFSEAFF. The chain links TRBV5-1 to TRBJ1-1; no clear D. Per the germline V gene, CDR1 is SGHRS and CDR2 is YFSETQ. The length of the CDR3 is 13 residues. V gave up 0 bases and J gave up 7 bases, with 10 bases separating them.

This clone was counted only a few times. This chain connects TRBV18 to TRBJ2-1; tentatively, D is TRBD1 (6 bases). Germline CDR1 reads KGHSH; CDR2 reads LQKENI. Trimming left V 3 bases short and J 0 bases short, with 15 bases between. The CDR3 spans 17 residues. Here the CDR3 reads CASSPAIQGNSYNEQFF. The CDR3 coding sequence is TGTGCCAGCTCACCTGCGATACAGGGAAACTCCTACAATGAGCAGTTCTTC.

The DNA for the CDR3 is TGTGCCACCAGCGGACCTGGGGACAGGTCCGAGGGCACTGAAGCTTTCTTT. Its protein product is CATSGPGDRSEGTEAFF. This chain connects TRBV15 to TRBJ1-1; the match to TRBD1 covers 8 bases. The CDR3 has 17 residues. V lost 5 bases, J lost 4 bases, and 15 bases stayed unmatched. The germline CDR1 and CDR2 sequences are LNHNV and YYDKDF (reference sequence). Full variable domain (missing parts from reference TRBV15 and TRBJ1-1): DAMVIQNPRYQVTQFGKPVTLSCSQTLNHNVMYWYQQKSSQAPKLLFHYYDKDFNNEADTPDNFQSRRPNTSFCFLDIRSPGLGDTAMYLCATSGPGDRSEGTEAFFGQGTRLTVV.

This chain links TRBV5-4 with TRBJ1-6, with D hard to call. The ends were cut back, 4 bases at V and 0 bases at J, with 14 bases in the middle. The length of the CDR3 is 17 residues. Germline assignment: CDR1 SGHNT and CDR2 YYREEE (reference sequence). CDR3 amino acids: CASSADIRSSYNSPLHF. CDR3 nucleotide sequence: TGTGCCAGCAGCGCAGACATCCGAAGCTCCTATAATTCACCCCTCCACTTT.

V is TRBV5-1 and J is TRBJ2-5; 8 bases agree with TRBD1. Per germline, CDR1 SGHRS and CDR2 YFSETQ. CDR3 length: 13 residues. The J segment lost 9 bases and the V segment lost 3 bases, leaving 7 bases of the junction unmatched. The DNA for the CDR3 is TGCGCCAGCAGCTCGACAGGGGAGGTGTCCCAGTACTTC. Translating gives CASSSTGEVSQYF.

The genes are TRBV3-1 (or the pseudogene TRBV3-2) and TRBJ1-2; D perhaps matches TRBD1 (5 bases). Germline V gives CDR1 LGHDT, CDR2 YNNKEL (reference sequence). The CDR3 runs 12 residues. V gave up 4 bases and J gave up 5 bases, with 8 bases separating them. CDR3 coding DNA: TGTGCCAGCAGCCTGCAGGGATATGGCTACACCTTC. Protein product: CASSLQGYGYTF.

The V and J genes are TRBV11-3 and TRBJ1-2, with D uncertain. Germline V CDR1 and CDR2: SGHNT, YENEEA. V was pared by 4 bases and J by 7 bases, with 13 bases between. The CDR3 length is 13 residues. The chain's CDR3 is CASSSAGGGGYTF. The CDR3 DNA follows: TGTGCCAGCAGCTCAGCGGGAGGTGGTGGCTACACCTTC.

This clone was recorded once. This chain joins TRBV10-3 and TRBJ2-5, with D possibly being TRBD1 (5 bases). The CDR3 runs to 13 residues. V was cut by 1 base and J by 4 bases, with 7 bases left in between. Germline V lookup: CDR1 ENHRY, CDR2 SYGVKD. CDR3 coding DNA: TGTGCCATCAGTGAGTTGCAGGGAGAGACCCAGTACTTC. Translating gives CAISELQGETQYF.

The J gene is TRBJ2-7, the V gene TRBV10-3, with 10 bases aligning to TRBD1. The CDR3 extends over 15 amino acids. Germline CDR1 and CDR2: ENHRY and SYGVKD. The trim removed 5 bases at V and 1 base at J, leaving 5 bases unmatched. The DNA of the CDR3 is TGTGCCATCAGTCCCGGGACAGGGGTGTCCTACGAGCAGTACGTC. This encodes CAISPGTGVSYEQYV.

CDR3 protein: CASSASGAPQETQYF. For the CDR3, the DNA is TGTGCCAGCAGTGCTAGCGGGGCCCCTCAAGAGACCCAGTACTTC. The gene calls are TRBV2 and TRBJ2-5, with 9 bases matching TRBD2. CDR3 length: 15 residues. V lost 4 bases and J lost 2; bases outside the gene matches: 5. CDR1 is SNHLY, CDR2 FYNNEI, per germline.

The rearrangement joins TRBV2 to TRBJ2-5; 7 nucleotides line up with TRBD2. The CDR3 totals 17 residues. The V gene end was trimmed by 2 bases and the J gene end by 1 base; junction bases not matched to a gene: 10. Germline V gives CDR1 SNHLY, CDR2 FYNNEI. The CDR3 DNA reads as TGTGCCAGCAGTGAAAACCCAGCGGGGAGAGGCCAAGAGACCCAGTACTTC. Amino acids: CASSENPAGRGQETQYF.

The chain is built from TRBV7-2 and TRBJ2-2; D not certain. Germline CDR1 reads SGHTA; CDR2 reads FQGNSA. The V end was cut by 5 bases, the J end by 1 base, with 11 bases between. This CDR3 has 15 residues. The CDR3, as DNA: TGTGCCAGCAGCCCACAAAGACAGAACACCGGGGAGCTGTTTTTT. Its protein is CASSPQRQNTGELFF.

The chain combines TRBV6-2 or TRBV6-3 with TRBJ1-2; TRBD1 is a possible D gene (6 bases). CDR1 MNHEY and CDR2 SVGEGT come from the germline V gene. The germline V and J ends were trimmed by 5 bases and 1 base, with 14 bases remaining between them. The CDR3 runs 15 residues. CDR3 bases: TGTGCCAGCAGTCGGGACACATTTTTTAACTATGGCTACACCTTC. Amino acid sequence: CASSRDTFFNYGYTF.

This chain uses TRBV11-1 with TRBJ2-3; 7 nucleotides agree with TRBD1. The J segment lost 0 bases and the V segment lost 1 base, leaving 1 base of the junction unmatched. Per germline, CDR1 SGHAT and CDR2 FQDESV (reference sequence). The CDR3 runs 15 residues. Here the CDR3 DNA reads TGTGCCAGCAGCTTAGAGGGACAGAGCACAGATACGCAGTATTTT. Translated: CASSLEGQSTDTQYF. Based on the CDR3 plus reference TRBV11-1 and TRBJ2-3, the full variable domain is EAEVAQSPRYKITEKSQAVAFWCDPISGHATLYWYRQILGQGPELLVQFQDESVVDDSQLPKDRFSAERLKGVDSTLKIQPAELGDSAMYLCASSLEGQSTDTQYFGPGTRLTVL.

The gene calls are TRBV27 and TRBJ1-5; possibly TRBD1 for D (6 bases). In germline, CDR1 is MNHEY, CDR2 SMNVEV (reference sequence). The CDR3 loop spans 14 amino acids. Trimming took off 3 bases at V and 4 bases at J, with 10 bases between the two ends. CDR3 sequence (DNA): TGTGCCAGCAGTTTCGGGAGGGGGAATCAGCCCCAGCATTTT. Translating gives CASSFGRGNQPQHF.

DNA for the CDR3: TGCGCCAGCAGCCAAGTGCGGGTAGAGGTCGGGGGTAGTTCTGGAAACACCATATATTTT. The encoded protein is CASSQVRVEVGGSSGNTIYF. The chain combines TRBV4-3 with TRBJ1-3, with D possibly TRBD1 on 5 matching bases. This CDR3 comprises 20 residues. Germline CDR1 reads LGHNA; CDR2 reads YSLEER. V lost 1 base and J lost 1, with 23 bases in between.

This clone appeared a few times. CDR3 nucleotides: TGTGCCAGCAGGCCCCAGGGGGATGCTGGCTACACCTTC. Translated: CASRPQGDAGYTF. The V call is TRBV5-4, the J call TRBJ1-2, with 7 bases fitting TRBD1. Looked up from germline, CDR1 is SGHNT and CDR2 is YYREEE (reference sequence). The CDR3 runs 13 residues. Trimming took 5 bases from V and 7 from J; bases not matched to a gene: 8.